These 14 T cell receptor beta chains came from one sample sequenced in a study of cytotoxic CD8 clonotypes in ibrutinib-treated CLL. Method: immunoSEQ multiplex PCR; TCRdb's copy keeps in-frame clones and lacks some. In the table there are around 310,000 clones, approximately 80% of which are singletons. The input for sequencing was PBMCs, taken before ibrutinib treatment. These receptor sequences come from a human donor with chronic lymphocytic leukemia.

The CDR3 DNA is TGCGCCAGCAGCTTGGCTGGGGAGGACATTCAGTACTTC. Protein sequence: CASSLAGEDIQYF. The rearrangement uses TRBV5-1 and TRBJ2-4; D possibly corresponds to TRBD2 (6 bases). This CDR3 spans 13 amino acids. V was trimmed by 0 bases and J by 8 bases, leaving 9 bases between them. Germline CDR1 SGHRS, CDR2 YFSETQ.

The chain recombines TRBV19 with TRBJ2-5; 8 nucleotides agree with TRBD1. Germline lookup yields CDR1 LNHDA and CDR2 SQIVND (reference sequence). This CDR3 region has 14 residues. After removal of 3 bases from V and 1 base from J, the junction contained 1 base not matched to a gene. The CDR3 DNA sequence: TGTGCCAGTAGTATCGGACAGGGCCAAGAGACCCAGTACTTC. This gives the protein CASSIGQGQETQYF.

The chain joins TRBV10-3 to TRBJ1-2, with 10 bases fitting TRBD1. The CDR3 length is 16 residues. The V segment lost 2 bases and the J segment 6 bases; nucleotides outside the gene matches: 9. Germline values: CDR1 ENHRY, CDR2 SYGVKD. CDR3 in amino acids: CAISELWDRGPNGYTF. The CDR3 DNA is TGTGCCATCAGTGAGCTGTGGGACAGGGGACCAAATGGCTACACCTTC.

The V call is TRBV5-1, the J call TRBJ1-2, with unresolved D. V shed 0 bases and J shed 1 base, with 10 bases lying between them. The CDR3 is made up of 15 amino acids. Germline V gene sequence: CDR1 SGHRS, CDR2 YFSETQ. The CDR3 DNA reads as TGCGCCAGCAGCTTGGCCGGGAACCTTAACTATGGCTACACCTTC. This codes for CASSLAGNLNYGYTF.

This clone showed up just once. The rearrangement uses TRBV7-9 and TRBJ1-1; D is unclear. Germline V lookup: CDR1 SEHNR, CDR2 FQNEAQ (reference sequence). The CDR3 consists of 14 residues. The V gene lost 2 bases and the J gene lost 1 base, with 8 bases spanning the gap. The CDR3 sequence is CASSLQTENTEAFF. DNA of the CDR3: TGTGCCAGCAGCTTACAGACGGAGAACACTGAAGCTTTCTTT.

This clone came up a few times. The chain recombines TRBV6-5 with TRBJ2-3; 7 bases line up with TRBD1. The V segment lost 7 bases and the J segment 1 base; nucleotides outside the gene matches: 5. Looked up from germline, CDR1 is MNHEY and CDR2 is SVGAGI. The CDR3 sequence is 14 residues long. The CDR3 loop is CASTETGGTDTQYF. The CDR3 coding sequence is TGTGCCAGCACCGAAACAGGGGGCACAGATACGCAGTATTTT.

J is TRBJ2-1 and V is TRBV30, with TRBD2 matching over 10 bases. In germline, CDR1 is GTSNPN, CDR2 SVGIG (reference sequence). The J segment lost 3 bases and the V segment lost 3 bases, leaving 2 bases of the junction unmatched. CDR3 length: 14 amino acids. CDR3 amino acids: CAWRLAGIYNEQFF. CDR3 coding DNA: TGTGCCTGGAGACTAGCGGGGATCTACAATGAGCAGTTCTTC.

The chain carries TRBV5-4 and TRBJ2-6; D remains ambiguous. V was pared by 2 bases and J by 0 bases, with 6 bases between. Germline V CDR1 and CDR2: SGHNT, YYREEE (reference sequence). This CDR3 region has 15 residues. This CDR3 is CASSFQNSGANVLTF. The CDR3 DNA is TGTGCCAGCAGCTTCCAGAACTCTGGGGCCAACGTCCTGACTTTC. The full variable domain, with the rest looked up from reference TRBV5-4 and TRBJ2-6, is ETGVTQSPTHLIKTRGQQVTLRCSSQSGHNTVSWYQQALGQGPQFIFQYYREEENGRGNFPPRFSGLQFPNYSSELNVNALELDDSALYLCASSFQNSGANVLTFGAGSRLTVL.

This clone has only one observation. CDR3 sequence (DNA): TGTGCCAGCAGCGTTTCGGGAGGTCGCGAGACCCAGTACTTC. Encoded protein: CASSVSGGRETQYF. The gene calls are TRBV9 and TRBJ2-5; 7 bases line up with TRBD2. CDR3 length: 14 amino acids. Germline CDR1 is SGDLS and CDR2 is YYNGEE. Germline trimming cut 2 bases from V and 5 bases from J; bases unmatched to any gene: 6.

This clone was recorded a few times. This chain links TRBV15 with TRBJ2-7; perhaps D is TRBD1 or TRBD2 (5 bases each). The CDR3 consists of 17 residues. The V end was cut by 1 base, the J end by 3 bases, with 19 bases between. Germline V gene sequence: CDR1 LNHNV, CDR2 YYDKDF (reference sequence). CDR3 region: CATSRGGGFGYNYEQYF. The CDR3 bases are TGTGCCACCAGCAGAGGTGGGGGATTCGGGTACAACTACGAGCAGTACTTC.

The rearrangement links TRBV4-2 to TRBJ2-7; no clear D. The germline V gene encodes CDR1 LGHNA and CDR2 YNFKEQ. The CDR3 sequence is 14 residues long. The V and J ends lost 0 bases and 2 bases respectively, with 8 bases between them. CDR3 DNA sequence: TGTGCCAGCAGCCAAGATAGGGAAGCCTACGAGCAGTACTTC. It yields the protein CASSQDREAYEQYF.

The chain is built from TRBV27 and TRBJ1-2, with unresolved D. The V and J ends lost 0 bases and 1 base respectively, with 9 bases between them. Germline CDR1 MNHEY, CDR2 SMNVEV (reference sequence). CDR3 length: 15 amino acids. The CDR3 DNA sequence: TGTGCCAGCAGTTTATCGATTACGATTAACTATGGCTACACCTTC. It yields the protein CASSLSITINYGYTF.

The chain employs TRBV5-4 and TRBJ2-1; D is uncertain. Germline V lookup: CDR1 SGHNT, CDR2 YYREEE (reference sequence). V was trimmed by 7 bases and J by 0 bases, leaving 11 bases between them. The CDR3 extends over 14 amino acids. CDR3 amino acids: CASSLGSSYNEQFF. For the CDR3, the DNA is TGTGCCAGCTCCCTGGGAAGCTCCTACAATGAGCAGTTCTTC.

The J gene is TRBJ2-7, the V gene TRBV5-1; possible D gene TRBD2, 5 bases. The germline V and J ends were trimmed by 1 base and 5 bases, with 10 bases remaining between them. This CDR3 has 13 residues. The V gene's germline CDR1 is SGHRS and CDR2 YFSETQ. The CDR3 protein is CASSLSGSDEQYF. The DNA of the CDR3 is TGCGCCAGCAGCTTGAGTGGGAGCGACGAGCAGTACTTC.